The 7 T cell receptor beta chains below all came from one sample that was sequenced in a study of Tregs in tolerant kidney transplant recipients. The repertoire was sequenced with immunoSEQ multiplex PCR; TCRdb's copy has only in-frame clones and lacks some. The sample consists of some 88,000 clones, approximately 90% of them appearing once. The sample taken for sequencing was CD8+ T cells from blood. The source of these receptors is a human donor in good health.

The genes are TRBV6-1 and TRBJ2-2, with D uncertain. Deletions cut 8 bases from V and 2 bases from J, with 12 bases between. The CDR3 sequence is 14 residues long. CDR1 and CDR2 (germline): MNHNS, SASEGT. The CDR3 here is CASADGPNTGELFF. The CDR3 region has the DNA TGTGCCAGCGCCGACGGCCCTAACACCGGGGAGCTGTTTTTT.

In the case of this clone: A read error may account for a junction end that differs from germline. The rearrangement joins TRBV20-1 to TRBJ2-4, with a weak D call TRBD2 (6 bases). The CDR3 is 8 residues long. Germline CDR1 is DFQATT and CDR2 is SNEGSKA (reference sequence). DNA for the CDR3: TGCAGTGCCGCGGGAATATCATTC. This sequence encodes CSAAGISF.

CDR3 residues: CASSTPGTGEDKGEQYF. As DNA, the CDR3 is TGTGCCAGCAGCACTCCCGGGACAGGGGAGGACAAGGGAGAGCAGTACTTC. The rearrangement uses TRBV21-1 and TRBJ2-7; TRBD1, as called in the table, went unchecked against the DNA. TRBV21-1 is shown as a pseudogene. The CDR3 has 17 amino acids.

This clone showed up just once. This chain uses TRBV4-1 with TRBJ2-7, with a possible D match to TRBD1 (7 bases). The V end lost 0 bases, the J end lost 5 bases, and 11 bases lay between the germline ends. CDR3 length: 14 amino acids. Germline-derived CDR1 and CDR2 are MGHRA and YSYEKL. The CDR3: CASSQEQGRHEQYF. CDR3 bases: TGCGCCAGCAGCCAAGAACAGGGGAGGCACGAGCAGTACTTC.

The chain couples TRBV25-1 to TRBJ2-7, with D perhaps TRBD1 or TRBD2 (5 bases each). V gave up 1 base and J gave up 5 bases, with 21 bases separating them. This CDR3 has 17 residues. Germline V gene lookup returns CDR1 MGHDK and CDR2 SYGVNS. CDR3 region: CASSEFGGLSPPHEQYF. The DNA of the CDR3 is TGTGCCAGCAGTGAATTTGGGGGATTGTCCCCACCTCACGAGCAGTACTTC.

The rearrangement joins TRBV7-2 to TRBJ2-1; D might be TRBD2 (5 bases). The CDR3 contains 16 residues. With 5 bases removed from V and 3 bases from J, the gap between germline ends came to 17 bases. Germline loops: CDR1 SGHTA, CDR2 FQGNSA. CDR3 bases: TGTGCCAGCAGCCTGTCCCGGGGAGAAAACTACAATGAGCAGTTCTTC. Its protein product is CASSLSRGENYNEQFF.

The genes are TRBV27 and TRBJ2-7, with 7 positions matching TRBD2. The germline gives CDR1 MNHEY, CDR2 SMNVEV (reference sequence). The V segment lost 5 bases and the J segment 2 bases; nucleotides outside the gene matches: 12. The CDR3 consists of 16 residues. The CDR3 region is CASSPTATSRAYEQYF. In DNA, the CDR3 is TGTGCCAGCAGTCCAACGGCGACTAGCCGGGCCTACGAGCAGTACTTC.